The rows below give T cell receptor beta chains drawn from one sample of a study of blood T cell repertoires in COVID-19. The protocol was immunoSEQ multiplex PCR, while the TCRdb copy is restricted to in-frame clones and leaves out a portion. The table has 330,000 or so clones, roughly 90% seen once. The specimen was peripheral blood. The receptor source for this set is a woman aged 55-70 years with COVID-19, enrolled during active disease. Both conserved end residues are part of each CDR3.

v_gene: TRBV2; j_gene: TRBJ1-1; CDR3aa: CASSETGFQAFF
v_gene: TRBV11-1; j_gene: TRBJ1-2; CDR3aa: CASSLSRGREGYTF
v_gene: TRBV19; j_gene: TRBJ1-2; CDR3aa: CASSSPPGGGGYTF
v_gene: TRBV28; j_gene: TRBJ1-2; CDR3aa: CATHISPGQGVYGYTF
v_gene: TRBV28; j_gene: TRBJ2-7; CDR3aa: CASSTSDRLEQYF
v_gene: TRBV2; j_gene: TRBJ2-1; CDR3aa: CASSGGLAEYNEQFF
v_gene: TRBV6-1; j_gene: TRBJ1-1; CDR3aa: CASSEARGRAFF
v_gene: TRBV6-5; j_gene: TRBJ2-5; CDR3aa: CASTYRGPLYF
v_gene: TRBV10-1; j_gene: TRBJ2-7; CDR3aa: CASSKESSYEQYF
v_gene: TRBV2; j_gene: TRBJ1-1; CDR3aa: CAEEGASTEAFF
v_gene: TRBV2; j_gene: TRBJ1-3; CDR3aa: CASLGQISGNTIYF
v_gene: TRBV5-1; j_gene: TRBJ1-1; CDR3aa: CASSATGLNTEAFF
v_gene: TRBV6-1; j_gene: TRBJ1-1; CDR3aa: CASSEAGGIAEAFF
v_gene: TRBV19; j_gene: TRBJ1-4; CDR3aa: CASSIIWGGEKLFF
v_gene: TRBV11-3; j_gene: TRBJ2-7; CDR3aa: CASRLRDSPYEQYF
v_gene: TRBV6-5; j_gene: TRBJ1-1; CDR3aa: CASSYIGQGKTEAFF
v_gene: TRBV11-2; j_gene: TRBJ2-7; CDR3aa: CASSLARTSDEQYF
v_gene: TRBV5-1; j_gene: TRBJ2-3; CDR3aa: CASSLWTGTDTQYF
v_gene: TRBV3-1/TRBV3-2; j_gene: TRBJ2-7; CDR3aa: CASSQDGPYEQYF
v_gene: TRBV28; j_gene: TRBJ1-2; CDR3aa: CASSLGAGGGYTF
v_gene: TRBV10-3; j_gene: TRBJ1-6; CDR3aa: CAISERQSSYNSPLHF
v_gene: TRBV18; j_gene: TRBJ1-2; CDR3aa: CASSPPDRGLRGYTF
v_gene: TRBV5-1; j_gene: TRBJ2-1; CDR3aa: CASSLRSGGLSYNEQFF
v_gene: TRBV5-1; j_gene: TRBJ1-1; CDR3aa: CASSFQTGTRTEAFF
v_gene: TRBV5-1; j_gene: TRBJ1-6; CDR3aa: CASSLGQPNSPLHF
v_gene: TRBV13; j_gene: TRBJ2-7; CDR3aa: CASRPVSGYEQYF
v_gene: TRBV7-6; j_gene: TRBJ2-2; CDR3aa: CASSSRTGELSGELFF
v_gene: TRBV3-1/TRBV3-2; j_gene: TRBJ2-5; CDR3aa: CASSRTVWETQYF
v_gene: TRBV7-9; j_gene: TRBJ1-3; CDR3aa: CASRLQGSGNTIYF
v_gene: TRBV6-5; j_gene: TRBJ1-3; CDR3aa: CASSYRQGSGNTIYF
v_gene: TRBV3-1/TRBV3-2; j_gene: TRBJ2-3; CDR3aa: CATGLAGGPDTQYF
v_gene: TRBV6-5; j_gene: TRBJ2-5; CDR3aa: CASSRTGATETQYF
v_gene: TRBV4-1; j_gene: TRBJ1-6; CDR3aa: CASSQPGRGQLNSPLHF
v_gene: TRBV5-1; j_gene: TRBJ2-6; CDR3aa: CASSLSGLAANSLLSGANVLTF
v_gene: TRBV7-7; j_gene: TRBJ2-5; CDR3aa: CASSPDRETQYF
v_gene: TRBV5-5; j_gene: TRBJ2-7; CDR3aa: CASSGQGAGYEQYF
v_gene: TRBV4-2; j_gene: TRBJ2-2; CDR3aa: CASSQEYTSGDTGELFF
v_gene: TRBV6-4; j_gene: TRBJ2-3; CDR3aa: CASSQTSLGQISTDTQYF
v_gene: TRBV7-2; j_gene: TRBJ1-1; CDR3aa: CASSLAGDTEAFF
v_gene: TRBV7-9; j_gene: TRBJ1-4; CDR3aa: CASSLGVTGEKLFF
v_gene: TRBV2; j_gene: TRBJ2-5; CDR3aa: CASSNMGQGQETQYF
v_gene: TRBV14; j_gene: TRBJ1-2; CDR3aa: CASSPGQNYGYTF
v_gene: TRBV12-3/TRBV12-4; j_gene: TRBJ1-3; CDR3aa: CASSFPQATIYF